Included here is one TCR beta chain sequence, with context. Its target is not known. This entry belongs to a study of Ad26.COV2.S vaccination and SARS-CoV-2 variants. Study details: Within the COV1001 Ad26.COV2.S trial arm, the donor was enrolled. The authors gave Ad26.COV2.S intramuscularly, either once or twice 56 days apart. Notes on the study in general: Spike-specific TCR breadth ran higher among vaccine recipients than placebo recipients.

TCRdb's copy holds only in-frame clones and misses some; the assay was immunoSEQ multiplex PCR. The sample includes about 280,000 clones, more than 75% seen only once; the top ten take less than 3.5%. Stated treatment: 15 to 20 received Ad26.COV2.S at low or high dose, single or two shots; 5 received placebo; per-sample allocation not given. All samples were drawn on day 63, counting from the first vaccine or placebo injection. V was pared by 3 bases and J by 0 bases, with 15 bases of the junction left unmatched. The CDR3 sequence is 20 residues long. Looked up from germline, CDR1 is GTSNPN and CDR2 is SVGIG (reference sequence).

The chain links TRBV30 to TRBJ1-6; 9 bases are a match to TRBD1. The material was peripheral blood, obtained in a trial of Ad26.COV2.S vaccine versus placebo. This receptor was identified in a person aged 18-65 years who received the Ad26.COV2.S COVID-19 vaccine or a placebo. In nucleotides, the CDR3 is TGTGCCTGGAGCCGGGACAGGGCGAAGTTGACAGGCTCCTATAATTCACCCCTCCACTTT. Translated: CAWSRDRAKLTGSYNSPLHF.